Presented here are 30 T cell receptor beta chains from one specimen sequenced in a study of T cell responses to AZD1222 COVID-19 vaccine. Here immunoSEQ multiplex PCR was the method, and the copy in TCRdb shows in-frame clones only, minus some. The table records approximately 150,000 clones, about 89% of them present only once. Sequenced material: peripheral blood, taken on day 0 of AZD1222 vaccination. Receptors originate from an adult in good health.

The chain has TRBV30 and TRBJ1-6; 10 positions agree with TRBD1. This CDR3 is built from 16 residues. The germline V gene has CDR1 GTSNPN and CDR2 SVGIG (reference sequence). V was pared by 3 bases and J by 1 base, with 3 bases of the junction left unmatched. CDR3 sequence: CAWSRDRGSYNSPLHF. For the CDR3, the DNA is TGTGCCTGGAGCCGGGACAGGGGATCCTATAATTCACCCCTCCACTTT.

The CDR3 sequence: CASSRLPRGPQPQHF. For the CDR3, the DNA is TGTGCCAGCAGTCGCCTCCCCAGGGGGCCACAGCCCCAGCATTTT. This chain uses TRBV6-5 with TRBJ1-5, with 8 nucleotides matching TRBD1. The J segment lost 7 bases and the V segment lost 5 bases, leaving 10 bases of the junction unmatched. The CDR3 is 15 residues long. Per the germline V gene, CDR1 is MNHEY and CDR2 is SVGAGI.

The gene calls are TRBV7-3 and TRBJ1-1, with no clear D. V gave up 5 bases and J gave up 1 base, with 14 bases separating them. Germline loops: CDR1 SGHTA, CDR2 FQGTGA. This CDR3 has 15 residues. The CDR3 sequence: CASSLRPRSNTEAFF. CDR3 bases: TGTGCCAGCAGCCTTAGACCCCGGTCGAACACTGAAGCTTTCTTT.

V usage is TRBV27 and J usage is TRBJ1-1; D gene ambiguous. V was shortened by 6 bases and J by 1 base, with 9 bases between the two germline ends. Germline V gene sequence: CDR1 MNHEY, CDR2 SMNVEV (reference sequence). There are 13 residues in the CDR3. CDR3 protein: CASRWSGNTEAFF. The CDR3 region has the DNA TGTGCCAGCAGGTGGAGTGGGAACACTGAAGCTTTCTTT.

The gene calls are TRBV18 and TRBJ2-3; TRBD2 matches 11 bases. In germline, CDR1 is KGHSH, CDR2 LQKENI. Unmatched junction bases numbered 10, after V lost 6 bases and J lost 5 bases. The CDR3 runs to 16 residues. In nucleotides, the CDR3 is TGTGCCAGCTCGGTGACTAGCGGGATCATGAGAGATACGCAGTATTTT. Amino acid sequence: CASSVTSGIMRDTQYF.

The chain uses TRBV7-2 and TRBJ2-7; D is undetermined. Germline assignment: CDR1 SGHTA and CDR2 FQGNSA. V was pared by 3 bases and J by 5 bases, with 5 bases between. The CDR3 is 11 residues long. The CDR3 nucleotides are TGTGCCAGCAGCTTGCGCGACGAGCAGTACTTC. This sequence encodes CASSLRDEQYF.

The gene calls are TRBV5-4 and TRBJ2-7, with D possibly TRBD1 on 6 matching bases. CDR3 length equals 15 residues. Per germline, CDR1 SGHNT and CDR2 YYREEE (reference sequence). Trimming took off 1 base at V and 5 bases at J, with 16 bases between the two ends. The CDR3 reads CASSLPGTPGHEQYF. For the CDR3, the DNA is TGTGCCAGCAGCTTGCCCGGGACACCCGGCCACGAGCAGTACTTC.

The rearrangement links TRBV4-3 to TRBJ1-1; the D gene is possibly TRBD1 (6 bases). V lost 3 bases, J lost 6 bases, and 14 bases lay in between. Germline assignment: CDR1 LGHNA and CDR2 YSLEER. The CDR3 has 14 residues. CDR3: CASSQRRQDAEAFF. In nucleotides, the CDR3 is TGCGCCAGCAGCCAGCGAAGACAGGACGCTGAAGCTTTCTTT.

This chain links TRBV27 with TRBJ2-7; no clear D. Trimming removed 3 bases at V and 0 bases at J, with 6 bases between. This CDR3 comprises 13 residues. CDR1 is MNHEY and CDR2 is SMNVEV in the germline V gene (reference sequence). This chain's CDR3 is CASSFTHSYEQYF. The CDR3 region has the DNA TGTGCCAGCAGTTTTACACACTCCTACGAGCAGTACTTC.

This chain links TRBV6-6 with TRBJ2-1, with TRBD2 matching 12 bases. This CDR3 comprises 17 residues. V shed 5 bases, J shed 2 bases, and the junction held 7 bases outside the gene matches. Germline CDR1 MNHNY, CDR2 SVGAGI (reference sequence). CDR3 DNA: TGTGCCAGCAGTCGAGGGCTAGCGGGAGGGCCCTACAATGAGCAGTTCTTC. Protein: CASSRGLAGGPYNEQFF.

This chain uses TRBV2 with TRBJ1-2, with 10 bases matching TRBD1. CDR3 length: 15 amino acids. V lost 5 bases to trimming and J lost 14 bases; unmatched junction nucleotides: 17. CDR1 and CDR2 (germline): SNHLY, FYNNEI. The CDR3 is CASSLNGGTGDSRTF. The CDR3 nucleotides read TGTGCCAGCAGTCTAAATGGGGGGACAGGGGACTCCCGAACCTTC.

On this clone itself: The junction does not match germline at one end; this may be a read error. This chain links TRBV7-7 with TRBJ1-1; no clear D. Germline V gene sequence: CDR1 SSHAT, CDR2 FNYEAQ (reference sequence). This CDR3 comprises 13 residues. The CDR3 protein is CASSLFMNTEAFF. CDR3 sequence (DNA): TGTGCTAGCAGCTTATTTATGAACACTGAAGCTTTCTTT.

This chain connects TRBV19 to TRBJ2-1; D uncertain. V was trimmed by 0 bases and J by 9 bases, leaving 12 bases between them. CDR3 length: 14 residues. Germline V gene data show CDR1 as LNHDA and CDR2 as SQIVND (reference sequence). CDR3 in amino acids: CASSIDQLRPEQFF. The CDR3 nucleotides read TGTGCCAGTAGTATAGATCAGCTGAGACCTGAGCAGTTCTTC.

This clone was seen just once. The chain recombines TRBV4-3 with TRBJ1-2; D not certain. Trimming took off 0 bases at V and 0 bases at J, with 17 bases between the two ends. Germline V gives CDR1 LGHNA, CDR2 YSLEER. The CDR3 is made up of 18 amino acids. The CDR3 here is CASSQEIPGLGANYGYTF. The CDR3 region has the DNA TGCGCCAGCAGCCAAGAAATTCCGGGGTTGGGAGCTAACTATGGCTACACCTTC.

The gene calls are TRBV5-6 and TRBJ1-5; 8 nucleotides match TRBD1. The CDR3 has 16 amino acids. After removal of 2 bases from V and 6 bases from J, the junction contained 10 bases not matched to a gene. The germline V gene encodes CDR1 SGHDT and CDR2 YYEEEE. In DNA form, the CDR3 reads TGTGCCAGCAGCTTCTCCGGGACAGGTATTAGTCAGCCCCAGCATTTT. Its protein is CASSFSGTGISQPQHF.

The chain employs TRBV7-9 and TRBJ2-1, with 12 nucleotides matching TRBD2. CDR1 and CDR2 (germline): SEHNR, FQNEAQ (reference sequence). The CDR3 contains 18 residues. Trimming cost V 1 base and J 10 bases; bases outside gene matches: 14. In DNA form, the CDR3 reads TGTGCCAGCAGCTTAGGATTGCCAACGACTAGCGGGAGCGGGGAGCAGTTCTTC. Protein: CASSLGLPTTSGSGEQFF.

The chain recombines TRBV5-1 with TRBJ1-2; D might be TRBD1 (5 bases). Germline CDR1 reads SGHRS; CDR2 reads YFSETQ. The CDR3 is made up of 12 amino acids. Trimming stripped 1 base from V and 6 bases from J, with 7 bases between. CDR3 amino acids: CASSLRGDGYTF. CDR3 DNA sequence: TGCGCCAGCAGCTTGAGGGGAGATGGCTACACCTTC. The variable domain in full, with the rest retrieved from reference TRBV5-1 and TRBJ1-2, is KAGVTQTPRYLIKTRGQQVTLSCSPISGHRSVSWYQQTPGQGLQFLFEYFSETQRNKGNFPGRFSGRQFSNSRSEMNVSTLELGDSALYLCASSLRGDGYTFGSGTRLTVV.

This clone was detected a few times. The V and J genes are TRBV4-3 and TRBJ2-5, with D perhaps TRBD2 (6 bases). The V gene lost 0 bases and the J gene lost 5 bases, with 13 bases spanning the gap. The CDR3 is made up of 15 amino acids. Germline CDR1 LGHNA, CDR2 YSLEER. The CDR3 protein is CASSQDAGPRETQYF. The DNA for the CDR3 is TGCGCCAGCAGCCAAGATGCGGGGCCCCGGGAGACCCAGTACTTC.

The chain's CDR3 is CASSRDRRSSGANVLTF. The CDR3 DNA reads TGTGCCAGCAGTAGGGACAGACGGTCCTCTGGGGCCAACGTCCTGACTTTC. V usage is TRBV27 and J usage is TRBJ2-6; TRBD1 matches at 7 bases. Germline V gene lookup returns CDR1 MNHEY and CDR2 SMNVEV (reference sequence). The CDR3 loop spans 17 amino acids. The ends lost 5 bases at V and 0 bases at J; junction bases unmatched: 7.

V is TRBV19 and J is TRBJ1-5, with 11 bases that match TRBD1. The CDR3 has 13 residues. Trimming removed 8 bases from V and 7 bases from J; junction bases left unmatched: 4. Germline V gene lookup returns CDR1 LNHDA and CDR2 SQIVND (reference sequence). The CDR3 here is CASRDRGKQPQHF. As DNA, the CDR3 is TGTGCCAGTCGGGACAGGGGGAAACAGCCCCAGCATTTT.

The rearrangement joins TRBV5-6 to TRBJ2-5, with D possibly being TRBD1 (6 bases). The germline CDR1 and CDR2 sequences are SGHDT and YYEEEE. The V end lost 4 bases, the J end lost 3 bases, and 16 bases lay between the germline ends. CDR3 length: 15 residues. CDR3 sequence reads: CASSPPTGVKETQYF. DNA for the CDR3: TGTGCCAGCAGCCCACCGACAGGTGTCAAAGAGACCCAGTACTTC.

The gene calls are TRBV4-1 and TRBJ1-5; TRBD1 is a possible D gene (5 bases). The CDR3 is 19 amino acids. V lost 0 bases, J lost 4 bases, and 22 bases lay in between. The germline V gene encodes CDR1 MGHRA and CDR2 YSYEKL. The CDR3: CASSQDYEDTHLANQPQHF. CDR3 sequence (DNA): TGCGCCAGCAGCCAAGATTACGAGGACACCCACTTGGCTAATCAGCCCCAGCATTTT.

The rearrangement links TRBV7-2 to TRBJ1-6; 9 nucleotides match TRBD1. The V gene end was trimmed by 4 bases and the J gene end by 8 bases; junction bases not matched to a gene: 3. Germline CDR1 and CDR2: SGHTA and FQGNSA. The CDR3 sequence is 14 residues long. The CDR3 protein is CASSSRTGDSPLHF. Here the CDR3 DNA reads TGTGCCAGCAGCTCGCGGACAGGGGATTCACCCCTCCACTTT.

The gene calls are TRBV5-4 and TRBJ2-1; tentatively, D is TRBD1 or TRBD2 (5 bases each). The CDR3 extends over 15 amino acids. Per germline, CDR1 SGHNT and CDR2 YYREEE (reference sequence). Trimming left V 3 bases short and J 4 bases short, with 14 bases between. The CDR3: CASSWGLGSYNEQFF. CDR3 DNA: TGTGCCAGCAGCTGGGGGTTAGGGAGTTACAATGAGCAGTTCTTC.

This sequence joins TRBV7-2 and TRBJ2-1; 8 bases are shared with TRBD2. The CDR3 is 17 amino acids. In germline, CDR1 is SGHTA, CDR2 FQGNSA. The J segment lost 0 bases and the V segment lost 1 base, leaving 5 bases of the junction unmatched. This CDR3 is CASSLGSGGSSYNEQFF. The CDR3 nucleotides read TGTGCCAGCAGCTTAGGGTCGGGGGGGAGCTCCTACAATGAGCAGTTCTTC. The whole variable domain, filled in from reference TRBV7-2 and TRBJ2-1, reads GAGVSQSPSNKVTEKGKDVELRCDPISGHTALYWYRQSLGQGLEFLIYFQGNSAPDKSGLPSDRFSAERTGGSVSTLTIQRTQQEDSAVYLCASSLGSGGSSYNEQFFGPGTRLTVL.

This chain connects TRBV10-3 to TRBJ2-5; 7 bases are shared with TRBD1. The junction had 11 bases not matched to a gene; V was cut back by 6 bases and J by 4 bases. In germline, CDR1 is ENHRY, CDR2 SYGVKD. CDR3 length equals 15 residues. Here the CDR3 DNA reads TGTGCCATCAGCCCCCGACAGGGAGAAGGAGAGACCCAGTACTTC. This gives the protein CAISPRQGEGETQYF.

The chain joins TRBV7-9 to TRBJ1-6, with TRBD1 matching over 8 bases. CDR1 is SEHNR, CDR2 FQNEAQ, per germline (reference sequence). CDR3 length: 15 amino acids. With 5 bases clipped from V and 7 bases from J, the junction kept 7 bases outside the gene matches. This CDR3 reads CASSQRTGSNSPLHF. CDR3 coding DNA: TGTGCCAGCAGCCAACGGACAGGGAGCAATTCACCCCTCCACTTT. Complete variable domain (other parts from reference TRBV7-9 and TRBJ1-6): DTGVSQNPRHKITKRGQNVTFRCDPISEHNRLYWYRQTLGQGPEFLTYFQNEAQLEKSRLLSDRFSAERPKGSFSTLEIQRTEQGDSAMYLCASSQRTGSNSPLHFGNGTRLTVT.

The rearrangement joins TRBV19 to TRBJ1-2; TRBD1 aligns across 9 bases. This CDR3 is 16 amino acids long. Germline V lookup: CDR1 LNHDA, CDR2 SQIVND (reference sequence). Trimming took 7 bases from V and 1 from J; bases not matched to a gene: 10. CDR3 protein: CASTPKGTGLNYGYTF. Here the CDR3 DNA reads TGTGCCAGTACCCCTAAGGGGACAGGGCTTAACTATGGCTACACCTTC.

This rearrangement joins TRBV7-2 to TRBJ2-1; D call uncertain. CDR3 size: 16 residues. CDR1 is SGHTA, CDR2 FQGNSA, per germline. Trimming stripped 5 bases from V and 1 base from J, with 15 bases between. The CDR3 region has the DNA TGTGCCAGCAGCCCCCCAAGCCTAGTTTCCTACAATGAGCAGTTCTTC. This gives the protein CASSPPSLVSYNEQFF.

This clone was counted once. V gene TRBV4-3 combines with J gene TRBJ1-4; D not certain. The germline gives CDR1 LGHNA, CDR2 YSLEER. V was trimmed by 4 bases and J by 0 bases, leaving 9 bases between them. The CDR3 runs 15 residues. The CDR3 loop is CASSRERATNEKLFF. CDR3 coding DNA: TGCGCCAGCAGCCGGGAACGGGCAACTAATGAAAAACTGTTTTTT.